The TCR beta chain under discussion was sequenced for a study of shared clonotypes between healthy human individuals. The sequencing of unsorted PBMC DNA took place on ten immunoSEQ deep assay plates. Some clones are missing from TCRdb's copy, which holds only in-frame ones; the method was immunoSEQ multiplex PCR. The sample lists fewer than 650,000 clones, around 76% seen once, with more than 10% in the top ten. This clone was detected a few times. V was trimmed by 3 bases and J by 1 base, leaving 4 bases between them. This CDR3 spans 13 amino acids. Per germline, CDR1 LGHNA and CDR2 YNFKEQ. Material for sequencing was PBMCs. The TCR sequence derives from a woman between 40 and 55 years old in good health. Some clones in this sample may be carry-over from other donors' samples. The gene calls are TRBV4-2 and TRBJ1-5; no clear D. The CDR3 DNA sequence: TGTGCCAGCAGCCAGGGCAGCAATCAGCCCCAGCATTTT. It encodes CASSQGSNQPQHF.